This T cell receptor (beta chain) originates from a study of blood T cell repertoires in COVID-19. The protocol was immunoSEQ multiplex PCR, while the TCRdb copy is restricted to in-frame clones and leaves out a portion. The sample includes 260,000 or so clones, around 88% of them seen just once. Germline V lookup: CDR1 LNHNV, CDR2 YYDKDF (reference sequence). This CDR3 region has 14 residues. The V end lost 0 bases, the J end lost 7 bases, and 10 bases lay between the germline ends. The source of this sequence is a woman in her thirties or forties with acute COVID-19. Sequenced sample: PBMCs or T cells enriched from blood (not recorded which). The chain employs TRBV15 and TRBJ1-5; D remains unclear. CDR3 loop: CATSRDRVAQPQHF. Here the CDR3 DNA reads TGTGCCACCAGCAGAGATCGGGTAGCCCAGCCCCAGCATTTT.